The next 28 T cell receptor beta chains were all read from a single sample in a study of T cells in Graves' hyperthyroidism and ophthalmopathy. From RNA transcripts, TCR beta CDR3 regions were amplified. First-round RT-PCR targeting the TCR CDR3 was performed with the HTBI primer set. Via MiXCR, TCRdb re-called the multiplex PCR reads, giving one row per CDR3 protein. The data hold approximately 350,000 distinct CDR3 sequences, with roughly 15% observed a single time. Sequenced input: blood. The source of these receptors is an older woman with Graves' ophthalmopathy.

The rearrangement links TRBV29-1 to TRBJ1-6; 7 bases fit TRBD1. CDR3 length equals 13 residues. Germline lookup yields CDR1 SQVTM and CDR2 ANQGSEA. V lost 2 bases, J lost 8 bases, and 3 bases stayed unmatched. CDR3 DNA: TGCAGCGTTGAAACAGGGGTGGATTCACCCCTCCACTTT. The encoded protein is CSVETGVDSPLHF.

In its sample, this clonotype was seen many times. The rearrangement links TRBV18 to TRBJ2-7; D may match TRBD1 or TRBD2 (5 bases each). V was pared by 3 bases and J by 2 bases, with 11 bases between. Germline-derived CDR1 and CDR2 are KGHSH and LQKENI. The CDR3 runs 14 residues. The CDR3 protein is CASSPGRDPYEQYF. As DNA, the CDR3 is TGTGCCAGCTCACCGGGACGGGATCCCTACGAGCAGTACTTC.

This clonotype was counted ten times or more. The V gene is TRBV6-2 or TRBV6-3, the J gene TRBJ2-1; 7 bases agree with TRBD1. Germline lookup yields CDR1 MNHEY and CDR2 SVGEGT. The CDR3 is 18 amino acids. J lost 0 bases, V lost 6 bases, and 14 bases had no gene match. In DNA form, the CDR3 reads TGTGCCAGCAGCCCCACGGGACAGCAAAAGAGCTCCTACAATGAGCAGTTCTTC. Amino acids: CASSPTGQQKSSYNEQFF.

There are many counts of this clonotype. The chain recombines TRBV2 with TRBJ2-2; D unresolved. The length of the CDR3 is 14 residues. Germline CDR1 and CDR2: SNHLY and FYNNEI. Trimming cost V 3 bases and J 1 base, with 6 bases left between them. CDR3 in DNA: TGTGCCAGCAGTGATTGGCGGAACACCGGGGAGCTGTTTTTT. Its protein is CASSDWRNTGELFF.

CDR3 in amino acids: CASSPGRSFSYNEQFF. As DNA, the CDR3 is TGTGCCAGCTCACCAGGCCGCTCCTTCTCCTACAATGAGCAGTTCTTC. This rearrangement joins TRBV18 to TRBJ2-1; D remains unclear. The CDR3 consists of 16 residues. The V and J ends lost 2 bases and 0 bases respectively, with 11 bases between them. The V gene's germline CDR1 is KGHSH and CDR2 LQKENI.

The chain has TRBV2 and TRBJ2-1, with 14 bases that match TRBD2. The junction had 7 bases not matched to a gene; V was cut back by 7 bases and J by 2 bases. The CDR3 has 17 amino acids. Germline V CDR1 and CDR2: SNHLY, FYNNEI. The CDR3 nucleotides read TGTGCCAGCATGGGACTAGCGGGAGCCCTTACCTACAATGAGCAGTTCTTC. This codes for CASMGLAGALTYNEQFF.

This clonotype was counted ten times or more. The V and J genes are TRBV30 and TRBJ1-5, with 8 bases identical to TRBD1. V shed 2 bases, J shed 4 bases, and the junction held 4 bases outside the gene matches. This CDR3 region has 14 residues. Germline CDR1 and CDR2: GTSNPN and SVGIG (reference sequence). The CDR3 protein is CAWSPGQANQPQHF. In nucleotides, the CDR3 is TGTGCCTGGAGTCCGGGACAGGCAAATCAGCCCCAGCATTTT.

The table lists this clonotype with a few counts. J is TRBJ2-1 and V is TRBV7-3, with 9 nucleotides matching TRBD2. The CDR3 is 15 amino acids. The V gene end was trimmed by 3 bases and the J gene end by 6 bases; junction bases not matched to a gene: 6. Germline lookup yields CDR1 SGHTA and CDR2 FQGTGA. The CDR3 spells CASSLGLATLNEQFF. The CDR3, as DNA: TGTGCCAGCAGCTTGGGACTAGCCACACTCAATGAGCAGTTCTTC.

There are many counts of this clonotype. The chain has TRBV29-1 and TRBJ2-7; a possible D gene is TRBD1 (5 bases). Germline V lookup: CDR1 SQVTM, CDR2 ANQGSEA. V was trimmed by 0 bases and J by 0 bases, leaving 9 bases between them. The CDR3 is 14 residues long. The CDR3 DNA reads TGCAGCGTTGAAGACCCACAGGACTCCTACGAGCAGTACTTC. Its protein is CSVEDPQDSYEQYF.

This sequence joins TRBV5-1 and TRBJ2-2; no definite D call. This CDR3 region has 14 residues. V lost 5 bases to trimming and J lost 5 bases, with 13 bases between them. Germline CDR1 and CDR2: SGHRS and YFSETQ. The CDR3 sequence is CASRTHLGTGELFF. For the CDR3, the DNA is TGCGCCAGCAGAACCCACTTGGGAACCGGGGAGCTGTTTTTT.

In its sample, this clonotype was seen many times. The chain is built from TRBV5-1 and TRBJ2-1; 10 bases line up with TRBD2. Germline V lookup: CDR1 SGHRS, CDR2 YFSETQ. The CDR3 runs to 16 residues. The V segment lost 4 bases and the J segment 8 bases; nucleotides outside the gene matches: 12. CDR3 in amino acids: CASSLDPSGSGDEQFF. For the CDR3, the DNA is TGCGCCAGCAGCCTGGATCCTAGCGGGAGTGGCGATGAGCAGTTCTTC.

This clonotype was recorded at least ten times. The chain has TRBV5-1 and TRBJ2-1; 14 bases agree with TRBD2. The CDR3 length is 17 residues. The J segment lost 10 bases and the V segment lost 3 bases, leaving 12 bases of the junction unmatched. Germline lookup yields CDR1 SGHRS and CDR2 YFSETQ. The chain's CDR3 is CASSSGPGTSGRGEQFF. The CDR3 DNA reads as TGCGCCAGCAGCTCCGGCCCCGGGACTAGCGGGAGAGGGGAGCAGTTCTTC.

This chain connects TRBV28 to TRBJ2-3, with 10 nucleotides matching TRBD2. J lost 6 bases, V lost 5 bases, and 17 bases had no gene match. The CDR3 loop spans 18 amino acids. CDR1 and CDR2 (germline): MDHEN, SYDVKM. The CDR3 sequence is CASSPPRRASGSLDTQYF. The CDR3 nucleotides are TGTGCCAGCAGTCCCCCCCGGAGGGCTAGCGGGAGTTTGGATACGCAGTATTTT. The entire variable domain, with the rest obtained from reference TRBV28 and TRBJ2-3, is as follows: DVKVTQSSRYLVKRTGEKVFLECVQDMDHENMFWYRQDPGLGLRLIYFSYDVKMKEKGDIPEGYSVSREKKERFSLILESASTNQTSMYLCASSPPRRASGSLDTQYFGPGTRLTVL.

This clonotype was counted many times. The chain recombines TRBV5-1 with TRBJ2-1, with no clear D. Germline CDR1 SGHRS, CDR2 YFSETQ. CDR3 length equals 14 residues. V was clipped by 6 bases and J by 4 bases, with 14 bases between them. The DNA of the CDR3 is TGCGCCAGCACCGTCAGGTTAGAGTACAATGAGCAGTTCTTC. It specifies CASTVRLEYNEQFF.

This clonotype was picked up many times. The chain combines TRBV7-9 with TRBJ1-4; 9 nucleotides line up with TRBD1. Per the germline V gene, CDR1 is SEHNR and CDR2 is FQNEAQ (reference sequence). The ends lost 5 bases at V and 5 bases at J; junction bases unmatched: 3. This CDR3 contains 14 residues. In nucleotides, the CDR3 is TGTGCCAGCAGCCTCGGGACAGGGAATGAAAAACTGTTTTTT. As protein: CASSLGTGNEKLFF.

This clonotype was counted a few times. This chain uses TRBV7-9 with TRBJ2-5; 10 bases line up with TRBD2. The germline CDR1 and CDR2 sequences are SEHNR and FQNEAQ (reference sequence). V lost 1 base to trimming and J lost 9 bases; unmatched junction nucleotides: 11. This CDR3 comprises 16 residues. CDR3: CASSLGADSSGSPQYF. The CDR3 DNA follows: TGTGCCAGCAGCTTAGGGGCAGATTCTAGCGGGAGTCCCCAGTACTTC.

This clonotype was seen ten or more times. The chain uses TRBV7-3 and TRBJ2-3; TRBD1 agrees at 9 bases. J gave up 2 bases and V 5 bases, and 5 bases lay outside the gene matches. This CDR3 region has 15 residues. Germline V CDR1 and CDR2: SGHTA, FQGTGA. The CDR3 nucleotides read TGTGCCAGCAGCGCCAACAGGGGGCTCACAGATACGCAGTATTTT. It yields the protein CASSANRGLTDTQYF.

Points on this clonotype: Given a much more abundant clone one base away, this may be a read error. This chain links TRBV7-8 with TRBJ2-5; D is unresolved. Per the germline V gene, CDR1 is SGHVS and CDR2 is FQNEAQ. The CDR3 runs to 14 residues. This CDR3 reads CASSLLQSQETRYF. The CDR3 bases are TGTGCCAGCAGCTTACTCCAGAGCCAAGAGACCCGGTACTTC.

The chain has TRBV6-1 and TRBJ1-6; D unresolved. Germline V gene lookup returns CDR1 MNHNS and CDR2 SASEGT. Deletions cut 6 bases from V and 8 bases from J, with 11 bases between. The CDR3 length is 13 residues. As DNA, the CDR3 is TGTGCCAGCAGGCTAGAACGAGATTCACCCCTCCACTTT. It specifies CASRLERDSPLHF.

V gene TRBV27 combines with J gene TRBJ2-7; 7 nucleotides agree with TRBD2. The CDR3 is 14 amino acids. CDR1 and CDR2 from the germline V gene are MNHEY and SMNVEV (reference sequence). With 3 bases clipped from V and 6 bases from J, the junction kept 8 bases outside the gene matches. The chain's CDR3 is CASSLVGGPTEQYF. CDR3 DNA sequence: TGTGCCAGCAGTTTGGTGGGAGGGCCCACCGAGCAGTACTTC.

This clonotype has only a few counts. J is TRBJ2-7 and V is TRBV4-1, with TRBD2 as a possible D gene (5 bases). CDR1 and CDR2 (germline): MGHRA, YSYEKL. Trimming shortened V by 0 bases and J by 2 bases, and 17 bases separated the two germline ends. This CDR3 region has 17 residues. The CDR3 DNA sequence: TGCGCCAGCAGCCAAGATAGAACGTCTAGCTTAACCTACGAGCAGTACTTC. Its protein product is CASSQDRTSSLTYEQYF.

This clonotype showed up just a few times. The J gene is TRBJ2-7, the V gene TRBV7-8, with TRBD1 matching 8 bases. V lost 6 bases to trimming and J lost 1 base; unmatched junction nucleotides: 8. Germline V gene data show CDR1 as SGHVS and CDR2 as FQNEAQ. This CDR3 region has 15 residues. The CDR3: CASSSQGARSYEQYF. The CDR3, as DNA: TGTGCCAGCAGTTCTCAGGGGGCGCGGTCCTACGAGCAGTACTTC.

For this clonotype: A much larger clonotype is one base distant, so this may be a read error. V gene TRBV28 combines with J gene TRBJ2-5, with 10 bases that match TRBD2. Per the germline V gene, CDR1 is MDHEN and CDR2 is SYDVKM. The CDR3 length is 15 residues. CDR3 DNA: TGTGCCGGCAGTTTAGGACTAGCGGCGCTTAAGACCCAGTACTTC. Translated: CAGSLGLAALKTQYF.

At least ten counts were recorded for this clonotype. The chain has TRBV10-3 and TRBJ1-1; maybe TRBD1 (6 bases). The germline V gene has CDR1 ENHRY and CDR2 SYGVKD. V was clipped by 6 bases and J by 2 bases, with 10 bases between them. There are 13 residues in the CDR3. The DNA for the CDR3 is TGTGCCATCAGGCTGGACAGAAACACTGAAGCTTTCTTT. This codes for CAIRLDRNTEAFF.

This clonotype showed up many times. The chain is built from TRBV5-1 and TRBJ1-1; 10 nucleotides align to TRBD1. The junction had 7 bases not matched to a gene; V was cut back by 3 bases and J by 5 bases. The germline V gene encodes CDR1 SGHRS and CDR2 YFSETQ. The CDR3 is 15 amino acids. The CDR3 spells CASSSAGTGETEAFF. CDR3 DNA sequence: TGCGCCAGCAGCTCCGCCGGGACAGGGGAGACTGAAGCTTTCTTT.

This clonotype was counted at least ten times. This clone may be a read error of a much larger clone one base away. The J gene is TRBJ2-1, the V gene TRBV20-1; TRBD2 aligns across 10 bases. The germline V gene has CDR1 DFQATT and CDR2 SNEGSKA (reference sequence). V dropped 2 bases and J dropped 2; count of bases not matched to a gene: 3. CDR3 length: 15 residues. The CDR3 DNA reads as TGCAGTGCTAGAAGAAGCGGGAGGGCCTACAATGAGCAGTTCTTC. This sequence encodes CSARRSGRAYNEQFF.

This clonotype has at least ten counts. This chain uses TRBV20-1 with TRBJ2-1, with 8 bases matching TRBD2. Germline trimming cut 6 bases from V and 2 bases from J; bases unmatched to any gene: 9. Germline CDR1 DFQATT, CDR2 SNEGSKA (reference sequence). The CDR3 sequence is 15 residues long. CDR3 residues: CSAIVTSGPYNEQFF. CDR3 nucleotide sequence: TGCAGTGCCATCGTCACTAGCGGACCCTACAATGAGCAGTTCTTC.

V and J are TRBV28 and TRBJ2-7; D is unclear. The CDR3 totals 12 residues. The V gene's germline CDR1 is MDHEN and CDR2 SYDVKM. Trimming left V 6 bases short and J 5 bases short, with 11 bases between. The CDR3 sequence is CASSVTRDEQYF. The CDR3 nucleotides read TGTGCCAGCAGCGTGACAAGGGACGAGCAGTACTTC.